This TCR beta chain was found in a study of identical twins. TCRdb reprocessed the 5' RACE reads with MiXCR, giving one entry per CDR3 protein. In the table there are 1.5 million to 2 million distinct CDR3 sequences, less than 35% of which are singletons. Study-level results: Twins' surplus sharing was weaker for beta out-of-frame sequences. Insertions were reduced in abundant cord blood beta clonotypes but not in memory repertoires.

This clonotype has only a few counts. Its specificity is unknown. Deletions cut 3 bases from V and 2 bases from J, with 11 bases between. CDR3 size: 16 residues. Donors were all healthy Caucasians. The sequenced sample consisted of cord blood. The source of this sequence is a newborn girl in good health. The chain has TRBV12-3 or TRBV12-4 and TRBJ1-6; D might be TRBD1 (6 bases). CDR3 sequence reads: CASSFGRGAYNSPLHF. In DNA, the CDR3 is TGTGCCAGCAGTTTCGGCAGGGGCGCCTATAATTCACCCCTCCACTTT.